This TCR beta chain stems from a study of T cells after posttransplantation cyclophosphamide. In its sample, this clone was seen many times. TCRdb keeps only in-frame clones here, not all; method: immunoSEQ multiplex PCR. This sample carries 35,000 to 40,000 clones and no singletons, and over 5.5% goes to the top ten. The CDR3 runs to 15 residues. CDR1 and CDR2 (germline): MNHEY, SVGEGT. The V gene lost 7 bases and the J gene lost 3 bases, with 16 bases spanning the gap. The TCR originated in a man younger than 40 in good health and a related stem cell transplant donor. The specimen was PBMCs. The chain carries TRBV6-2 or TRBV6-3 and TRBJ1-5; tentative D call: TRBD1 (6 bases). CDR3 in amino acids: CASTRGQSYNQPQHF. The DNA for the CDR3 is TGTGCCAGCACCCGAGGACAGAGCTACAATCAGCCCCAGCATTTT.